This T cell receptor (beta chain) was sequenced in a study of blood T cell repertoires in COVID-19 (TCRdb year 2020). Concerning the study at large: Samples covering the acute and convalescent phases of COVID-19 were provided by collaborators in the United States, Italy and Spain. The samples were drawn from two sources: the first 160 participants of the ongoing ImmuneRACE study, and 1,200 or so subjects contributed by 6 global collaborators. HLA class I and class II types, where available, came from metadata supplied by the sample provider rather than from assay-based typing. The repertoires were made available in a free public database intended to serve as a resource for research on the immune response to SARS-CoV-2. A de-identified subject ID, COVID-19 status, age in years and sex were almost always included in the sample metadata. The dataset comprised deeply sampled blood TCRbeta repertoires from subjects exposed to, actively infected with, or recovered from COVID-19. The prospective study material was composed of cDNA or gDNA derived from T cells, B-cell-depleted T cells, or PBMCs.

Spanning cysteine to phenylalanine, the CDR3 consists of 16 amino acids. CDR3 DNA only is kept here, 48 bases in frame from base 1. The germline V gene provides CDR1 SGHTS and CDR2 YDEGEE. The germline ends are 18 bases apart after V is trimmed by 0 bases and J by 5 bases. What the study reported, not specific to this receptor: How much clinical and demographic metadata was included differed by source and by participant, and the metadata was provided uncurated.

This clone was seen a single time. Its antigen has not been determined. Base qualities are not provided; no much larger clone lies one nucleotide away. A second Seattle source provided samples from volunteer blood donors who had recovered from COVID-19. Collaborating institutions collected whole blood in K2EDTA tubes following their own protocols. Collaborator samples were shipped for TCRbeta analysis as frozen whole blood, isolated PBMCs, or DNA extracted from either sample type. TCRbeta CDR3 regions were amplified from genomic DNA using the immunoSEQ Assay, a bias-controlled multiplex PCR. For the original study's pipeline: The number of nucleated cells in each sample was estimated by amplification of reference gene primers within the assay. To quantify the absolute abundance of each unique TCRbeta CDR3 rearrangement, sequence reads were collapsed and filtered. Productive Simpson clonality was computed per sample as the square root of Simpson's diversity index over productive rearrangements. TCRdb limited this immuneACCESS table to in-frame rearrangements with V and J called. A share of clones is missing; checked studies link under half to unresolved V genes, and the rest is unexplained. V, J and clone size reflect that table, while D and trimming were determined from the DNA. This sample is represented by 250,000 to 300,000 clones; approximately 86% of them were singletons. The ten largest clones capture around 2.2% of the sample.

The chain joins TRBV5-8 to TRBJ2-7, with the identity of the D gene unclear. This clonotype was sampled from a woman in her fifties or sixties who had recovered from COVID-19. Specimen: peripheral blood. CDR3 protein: CASSLAFWPSGHEQYF. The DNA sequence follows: TGTGCCAGCAGCTTGGCCTTCTGGCCTTCGGGTCACGAGCAGTACTTC.